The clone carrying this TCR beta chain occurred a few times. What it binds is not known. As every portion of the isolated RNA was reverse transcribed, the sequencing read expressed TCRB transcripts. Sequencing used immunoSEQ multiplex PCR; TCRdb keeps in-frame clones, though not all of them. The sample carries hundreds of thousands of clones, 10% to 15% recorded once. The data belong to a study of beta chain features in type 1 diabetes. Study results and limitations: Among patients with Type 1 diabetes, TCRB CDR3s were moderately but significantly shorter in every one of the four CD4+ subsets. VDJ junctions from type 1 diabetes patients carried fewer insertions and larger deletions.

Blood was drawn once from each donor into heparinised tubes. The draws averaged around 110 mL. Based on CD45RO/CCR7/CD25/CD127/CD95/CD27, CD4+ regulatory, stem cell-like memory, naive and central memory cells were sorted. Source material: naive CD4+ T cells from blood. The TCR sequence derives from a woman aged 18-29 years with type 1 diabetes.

The CDR3 loop is CASSASPNGEQFF. Written as DNA, the CDR3 is TGTGCCAGCAGTGCAAGTCCCAACGGTGAGCAGTTCTTC. The V and J genes are TRBV25-1 and TRBJ2-1; D is uncertain. Germline V gene sequence: CDR1 MGHDK, CDR2 SYGVNS. The V and J ends lost 4 bases and 9 bases respectively, with 13 bases between them. CDR3 size: 13 residues.